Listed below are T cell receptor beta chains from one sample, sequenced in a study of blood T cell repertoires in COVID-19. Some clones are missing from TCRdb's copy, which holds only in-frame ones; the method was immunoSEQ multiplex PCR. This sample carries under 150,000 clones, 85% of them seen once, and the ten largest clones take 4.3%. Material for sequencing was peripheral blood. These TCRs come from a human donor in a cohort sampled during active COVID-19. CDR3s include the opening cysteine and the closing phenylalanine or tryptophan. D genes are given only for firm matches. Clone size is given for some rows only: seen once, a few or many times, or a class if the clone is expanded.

CASSQGTGNYGYTF TGTGCCAGCAGCCAAGGGACAGGGAACTATGGCTACACCTTC TRBV7-3 - TRBJ1-2 TRBD1
CASSLGGLGYGYTF TGTGCCAGCAGTTTGGGGGGGCTGGGCTATGGCTACACCTTC TRBV27 once TRBJ1-2 -
CASSYVLAGGHEQFF TGTGCCAGCAGTTACGTTCTAGCGGGAGGACATGAGCAGTTCTTC TRBV6-5 once TRBJ2-1 TRBD2
CASSLRGKSYEQYF TGTGCCAGCAGCTTAAGAGGGAAGTCCTACGAGCAGTACTTC TRBV11-2 few TRBJ2-7 -
CASSPRTGGYSEQFF TGTGCCAGCAGCCCGCGGACAGGGGGCTACTCCGAGCAGTTCTTC TRBV9 - TRBJ2-1 TRBD1
CASSPRGGTPYEQYF TGTGCCAGTAGTCCGCGGGGGGGGACGCCCTACGAGCAGTACTTC TRBV19 - TRBJ2-7 TRBD2
CASSLVETEAFF TGTGCCAGCAGCCTAGTAGAAACTGAAGCTTTCTTT TRBV3-1/TRBV3-2 - TRBJ1-1 -
CASTTGTGMNEQFF TGTGCCAGCACTACCGGGACAGGGATGAATGAGCAGTTCTTC TRBV9 - TRBJ2-1 TRBD1
CASSTHPNTEAFF TGTGCCAGTTCGACACACCCGAACACTGAAGCTTTCTTT TRBV14 - TRBJ1-1 -
CACPPVVTNYGYTF TGTGCCTGCCCCCCGGTTGTGACAAACTATGGCTACACCTTC TRBV30 - TRBJ1-2 -
CASSLRGRNEKLFF TGTGCCAGCAGCCTCAGGGGGAGGAATGAAAAACTGTTTTTT TRBV7-2 - TRBJ1-4 TRBD1
CASSSQGSSYNEQFF TGTGCCAGCAGCTCTCAGGGGTCGTCCTACAATGAGCAGTTCTTC TRBV7-2 - TRBJ2-1 -
CASSSSPGLETQYF TGCGCCAGCAGCTCGTCCCCGGGACTCGAGACCCAGTACTTC TRBV5-1 - TRBJ2-5 -
CATSDSGENGYTF TGTGCCACCAGTGATTCAGGGGAAAATGGCTACACCTTC TRBV24-1 - TRBJ1-2 -
CASSYEGHYGYTF TGTGCCAGCAGTTACGAGGGTCACTATGGCTACACCTTC TRBV6-5 medium-sized TRBJ1-2 -
CASSPGPKTGSKGYTF TGTGCCAGCAGCCCCGGACCGAAGACAGGGTCGAAAGGCTACACCTTC TRBV7-8 - TRBJ1-2 TRBD1
CASSQAAGVLTGELFF TGCGCCAGCAGCCAAGCCGCGGGGGTATTGACCGGGGAGCTGTTTTTT TRBV4-1 - TRBJ2-2 TRBD2
CASTLQWGGQETQYF TGTGCCAGTACCCTCCAATGGGGAGGGCAAGAGACCCAGTACTTC TRBV19 few TRBJ2-5 TRBD2
CASSPGDTGELFF TGCGCCAGCAGCCCCGGGGACACCGGGGAGCTGTTTTTT TRBV5-1 - TRBJ2-2 -
CASSILGRWDTGELFF TGTGCCAGTAGTATTCTCGGCAGGTGGGACACCGGGGAGCTGTTTTTT TRBV19 - TRBJ2-2 -
CAWAELQGGGYTF TGTGCCTGGGCGGAGCTGCAGGGCGGTGGCTACACCTTC TRBV30 - TRBJ1-2 -
CASSDSIPLGRPFSGNTIYF TGTGCCAGCAGTGACTCGATCCCCTTAGGCAGGCCCTTCTCTGGAAACACCATATATTTT TRBV6-4 - TRBJ1-3 -
CASSPGQGVEAFF TGTGCCAGCAGCCCGGGACAGGGCGTTGAAGCTTTCTTT TRBV9 - TRBJ1-1 TRBD1
CASSPAGDQETQYF TGCGCCAGCAGCCCGGCGGGGGACCAAGAGACCCAGTACTTC TRBV5-1 - TRBJ2-5 TRBD2
CASSLVTGTGGTAFF TGTGCCAGCAGCTTAGTAACCGGGACAGGGGGCACGGCTTTCTTT TRBV5-8 - TRBJ1-1 TRBD1
CASSFDRVGTGELFF TGCGCCAGCAGCTTCGACAGGGTAGGGACCGGGGAGCTGTTTTTT TRBV5-1 - TRBJ2-2 TRBD1
CASSYKGRSSYNEQFF TGTGCCAGCAGCTACAAGGGGCGCAGCTCCTACAATGAGCAGTTCTTC TRBV5-4 medium-sized TRBJ2-1 -
CASRQDRAHNSPLHF TGTGCCAGCAGGCAGGACAGGGCCCATAATTCACCCCTCCACTTT TRBV27 - TRBJ1-6 TRBD1
CASSLARDGGYTF TGTGCCAGCAGCTTAGCGCGGGATGGTGGCTACACCTTC TRBV7-2 - TRBJ1-2 -
CASSLHGSEAFF TGCGCCAGCAGCTTGCATGGGAGTGAAGCTTTCTTT TRBV5-1 many TRBJ1-1 -
CASSFGGTYGYTF TGTGCCAGCAGCTTTGGAGGGACCTATGGCTACACCTTC TRBV5-4 few TRBJ1-2 -
CASIPRGGRELFF TGTGCCAGCATCCCTCGAGGGGGAAGGGAGCTGTTTTTT TRBV5-6 - TRBJ2-2 -
CASSGTGTNTGELFF TGTGCCAGCAGTGGAACAGGGACGAACACCGGGGAGCTGTTTTTT TRBV7-9 once TRBJ2-2 -
CATAGTSGGAVIGTQYF TGTGCCACGGCCGGGACTAGCGGGGGCGCGGTGATCGGTACGCAGTATTTT TRBV10-3 - TRBJ2-3 TRBD2
CASSQDLRGGMTQYF TGCGCCAGCAGCCAAGATCTGCGGGGAGGGATGACCCAGTACTTC TRBV4-3 - TRBJ2-5 TRBD2
CASSLDSGEQFF TGTGCCAGCTCACTGGACTCGGGTGAGCAGTTCTTC TRBV18 - TRBJ2-1 -
CASSPGQGGGYTF TGTGCCAGCTCACCGGGACAGGGTGGTGGCTACACCTTC TRBV18 - TRBJ1-2 TRBD1
CASSLDGDYGYTF TGCGCCAGCAGCTTGGACGGTGACTATGGCTACACCTTC TRBV5-1 - TRBJ1-2 -
CAIRGGVSATEAFF TGTGCCATCAGGGGGGGGGTTTCGGCCACTGAAGCTTTCTTT TRBV10-3 - TRBJ1-1 -
CASSQSSGNTIYF TGCGCCAGCAGTCAATCAAGCGGAAACACCATATATTTT TRBV23-1 - TRBJ1-3 -
CASSLGRGDSPLHF TGTGCCAGCAGCTTGGGTAGGGGCGATTCACCCCTCCACTTT TRBV5-4 few TRBJ1-6 -
CASSSPMSSRREQFF TGTGCCAGCAGCTCCCCCATGTCGTCGAGGCGTGAGCAGTTCTTC TRBV7-2 - TRBJ2-1 -
CASSPAVGGGISYEQYF TGTGCCAGCAGCCCCGCCGTTGGCGGGGGGATCTCCTACGAGCAGTACTTC TRBV7-9 - TRBJ2-7 TRBD2
CASSPQARQRMNTEAFF TGTGCCAGTAGTCCTCAAGCCCGACAGCGCATGAACACTGAAGCTTTCTTT TRBV19 - TRBJ1-1 -
CASSNTVNTEAFF TGTGCCAGCAGCAATACAGTGAACACTGAAGCTTTCTTT TRBV11-2 - TRBJ1-1 -
CASSLGGGGKDTQYF TGTGCCAGCAGCTTGGGAGGCGGGGGAAAAGATACGCAGTATTTT TRBV7-6 few TRBJ2-3 TRBD2
CASGLMWGTGQGATLSTDTQYF TGTGCTAGTGGTTTGATGTGGGGGACGGGACAGGGGGCTACCCTTAGCACAGATACGCAGTATTTT TRBV12-5 - TRBJ2-3 TRBD1
CASSVKRGNYEQYF TGTGCCAGCAGTGTAAAGCGGGGGAACTACGAGCAGTACTTC TRBV2 - TRBJ2-7 TRBD2
CASSSQGTYNEQFF TGCGCCAGCAGCTCCCAGGGGACCTACAATGAGCAGTTCTTC TRBV5-1 - TRBJ2-1 -
CASSPPTSGKLDTQYF TGCGCCAGCAGCCCCCCGACTAGCGGGAAATTAGATACGCAGTATTTT TRBV5-1 once TRBJ2-3 TRBD2
CASSPRDSSQPQHF TGTGCCAGCAGTCCCAGGGACAGCAGTCAGCCCCAGCATTTT TRBV27 medium-sized TRBJ1-5 TRBD1
CASSPLGEGNTEAFF TGTGCCAGCAGCCCCCTAGGGGAGGGGAACACTGAAGCTTTCTTT TRBV9 - TRBJ1-1 -
CASGTGASSSYEQYF TGTGCCAGCGGGACAGGAGCCAGCTCCTCCTACGAGCAGTACTTC TRBV5-5 - TRBJ2-7 TRBD1
CASSSLNPGLAGLNEQFF TGTGCCAGCAGTTCCCTAAACCCGGGACTAGCGGGCCTCAATGAGCAGTTCTTC TRBV6-2/TRBV6-3 - TRBJ2-1 TRBD2